This paragraph reports one TCR beta chain. TRB was amplified from roughly 0.25 ug of peripheral blood genomic DNA per sample. Multiplex touch-down PCR amplified TRB using TRB-A and TRB-B pools in one tube. For each CDR3 protein, TCRdb gives one entry from its re-call of the multiplex PCR reads, without DNA. The sample spans 1,300 to 1,500 distinct CDR3 sequences; the ten largest clones claim roughly half. This sample is drawn from a study of T cell clusters in autoimmune cytopenias. The CDR3 has 12 amino acids. Per germline, CDR1 MDHEN and CDR2 SYDVKM. These data were also filed under a second study, of T cell repertoires in aging, cancer and after chemotherapy. This second study says: Untreated cancer patients had significantly lower blood TCR diversity than age-matched healthy donors. Loss of evenness, beyond lost richness, contributed to age-related TCR diversity decline in cancer patients.

The chain couples TRBV28 to TRBJ1-2. The sequencing sample was made of peripheral blood. The receptor was derived from a human donor with chronic lymphocytic leukemia. The CDR3 region is CASSFRDYGYTF.